This T cell receptor beta chain was sequenced in a study of blood T cell repertoires in COVID-19. At the level of the study: Researchers got acute and convalescent COVID-19 samples from the United States, Italy and Spain.

The study recruited people aged 18 to 89 years across about two dozen US areas. Cohorts were determined from participant-reported clinical history. Authors' data handling: From reference gene primer amplification, estimates of nucleated cell counts were derived. Assay: immunoSEQ multiplex PCR; the TCRdb copy retains only in-frame clones and omits some. The DNA was the basis for D and trimming; V, J and clone size are from that table. The sample has about 230,000 clones, approximately 89% seen once. Trimming took 3 bases from V and 5 from J, leaving 13 bases between them. Germline V gene lookup returns CDR1 KGHSH and CDR2 LQKENI. The CDR3 is made up of 14 amino acids.

The chain employs TRBV18 and TRBJ1-2, with D tentatively TRBD1 (5 bases). The specimen was PBMCs or T cells enriched from blood (not recorded which). The clonotype comes from a woman between 40 and 55 years old with acute COVID-19. This CDR3 is CASSPGMEGYGYTF. CDR3 nucleotides: TGTGCCAGCTCACCCGGAATGGAGGGGTATGGCTACACCTTC.